The 18 T cell receptor beta chains in this list originate from one sample, sequenced in a study of cytomegalovirus exposure and HLA in healthy donors. Sequencing was performed with immunoSEQ multiplex PCR; in TCRdb, only in-frame clones are kept and a portion is missing. The sample yields some 170,000 clones, 85% to 90% seen once. Input material: PBMCs. The origin of the receptors is a woman between 18 and 30 years old in good health and CMV-seropositive.

The chain carries TRBV6-5 and TRBJ2-7; possibly TRBD1 for D (6 bases). Germline CDR1 MNHEY, CDR2 SVGAGI. This CDR3 comprises 15 residues. V was cut by 2 bases and J by 2 bases, with 13 bases left in between. The CDR3 region has the DNA TGTGCCAGCAGTTACCATACACAGGGCACCTACGAGCAGTACTTC. Translating it yields CASSYHTQGTYEQYF.

This clone has just one count. V gene TRBV29-1 combines with J gene TRBJ2-7, with a possible D match to TRBD1 (6 bases). The CDR3 length is 11 residues. The V end was cut by 7 bases, the J end by 3 bases, with 10 bases between. Germline V gene lookup returns CDR1 SQVTM and CDR2 ANQGSEA. The CDR3 region has the DNA TGCAGCGGCCGGGACAACTACGAGCAGTACTTC. Translation: CSGRDNYEQYF.

The rearrangement joins TRBV10-3 to TRBJ2-7; 8 bases are shared with TRBD2. Germline V CDR1 and CDR2: ENHRY, SYGVKD. CDR3 size: 16 residues. Germline trimming cut 7 bases from V and 5 bases from J; bases unmatched to any gene: 16. The CDR3 reads CAINTYPGLEQDEQYF. DNA for the CDR3: TGTGCCATCAATACGTATCCGGGACTAGAACAAGACGAGCAGTACTTC.

J is TRBJ2-3 and V is TRBV11-2; 7 bases line up with TRBD2. The CDR3 is 16 amino acids. Germline trimming cut 1 base from V and 3 bases from J; bases unmatched to any gene: 7. Germline loops: CDR1 SGHAT, CDR2 FQNNGV. DNA for the CDR3: TGTGCCAGCAGCTTAGGGTTCTCCGGGGGGACAGATACGCAGTATTTT. It yields the protein CASSLGFSGGTDTQYF.

The V gene is TRBV18, the J gene TRBJ2-1, with 10 bases lining up with TRBD1. V gave up 5 bases and J gave up 0 bases; unmatched junction bases: 7. CDR3 length: 17 amino acids. Germline V CDR1 and CDR2: KGHSH, LQKENI. The CDR3 region has the DNA TGTGCCAGCTCAGCCGGGACAGGGGCCAGCTCCTACAATGAGCAGTTCTTC. This encodes CASSAGTGASSYNEQFF. The entire variable domain, with the rest obtained from reference TRBV18 and TRBJ2-1, is as follows: NAGVMQNPRHLVRRRGQEARLRCSPMKGHSHVYWYRQLPEEGLKFMVYLQKENIIDESGMPKERFSAEFPKEGPSILRIQQVVRGDSAAYFCASSAGTGASSYNEQFFGPGTRLTVL.

The chain joins TRBV7-9 to TRBJ2-7; TRBD1 might be the D (6 bases). The CDR3 is 14 amino acids. Trimming took off 1 base at V and 3 bases at J, with 10 bases between the two ends. Germline V gives CDR1 SEHNR, CDR2 FQNEAQ (reference sequence). CDR3 protein: CASSLGQGHYEQYF. The CDR3 region has the DNA TGTGCCAGCAGCTTAGGCCAGGGACACTACGAGCAGTACTTC.

The V call is TRBV19, the J call TRBJ2-2; the match to TRBD1 covers 12 bases. V dropped 7 bases and J dropped 6; count of bases not matched to a gene: 9. This CDR3 is 16 amino acids long. CDR1 LNHDA and CDR2 SQIVND come from the germline V gene (reference sequence). The CDR3 DNA reads TGTGCCAGTAACCTATGGGACAGGGGGCTTGCCGGGGAGCTGTTTTTT. It encodes CASNLWDRGLAGELFF.

The gene calls are TRBV10-1 and TRBJ2-3; 9 positions match TRBD2. Germline V gives CDR1 WNHNN, CDR2 SYGVQD (reference sequence). This CDR3 is 15 amino acids long. The junction had 6 bases not matched to a gene; V was cut back by 3 bases and J by 5 bases. CDR3 bases: TGCGCCAGCAGTGATATTGGGACTAGCCTAGATACGCAGTATTTT. This gives the protein CASSDIGTSLDTQYF.

This chain connects TRBV19 to TRBJ2-1; 7 bases are a match to TRBD2. The CDR3 covers 15 residues. From germline, CDR1 is LNHDA and CDR2 SQIVND (reference sequence). With 4 bases clipped from V and 7 bases from J, the junction kept 10 bases outside the gene matches. The chain's CDR3 is CASSTLRAGVNEQFF. Here the CDR3 DNA reads TGTGCCAGTAGTACCCTCAGGGCGGGAGTTAATGAGCAGTTCTTC.

The chain is built from TRBV18 and TRBJ1-1, with D maybe TRBD1 (5 bases). V dropped 6 bases and J dropped 5 bases, with 16 bases sitting between them. The CDR3 consists of 14 residues. CDR1 is KGHSH and CDR2 is LQKENI in the germline V gene. DNA of the CDR3: TGTGCCAGCTCCACGGACCGGGGGGGAACTGAAGCTTTCTTT. Residues: CASSTDRGGTEAFF.

This chain connects TRBV6-5 to TRBJ2-1; 7 nucleotides line up with TRBD2. This CDR3 has 14 residues. The germline V gene encodes CDR1 MNHEY and CDR2 SVGAGI. The trim removed 6 bases at V and 15 bases at J, leaving 17 bases unmatched. CDR3 DNA: TGTGCCAGCAGGGGGGGAGCCAGTAAGCGGGATGCGTTCTTC. This gives the protein CASRGGASKRDAFF.

The chain employs TRBV6-5 and TRBJ2-7; weak D call: TRBD2 (5 bases). The germline V gene encodes CDR1 MNHEY and CDR2 SVGAGI. Trimming took 7 bases from V and 3 from J, leaving 13 bases between them. CDR3 length: 13 residues. CDR3 DNA sequence: TGTGCCAGCACCTCTCCCGAGGGCTACGAGCAGTACTTC. Its protein is CASTSPEGYEQYF.

The CDR3 region is CASSVGPWTGTGANVLTF. DNA for the CDR3: TGTGCCAGCAGCGTAGGACCCTGGACAGGGACTGGGGCCAACGTCCTGACTTTC. The gene calls are TRBV9 and TRBJ2-6; the match to TRBD1 covers 8 bases. The junction had 7 bases not matched to a gene; V was cut back by 0 bases and J by 2 bases. This CDR3 has 18 amino acids. Looked up from germline, CDR1 is SGDLS and CDR2 is YYNGEE.

The J gene is TRBJ1-2, the V gene TRBV19; D perhaps matches TRBD1 (5 bases). Looked up from germline, CDR1 is LNHDA and CDR2 is SQIVND (reference sequence). This CDR3 region has 13 residues. Trimming took 5 bases from V and 7 from J, leaving 14 bases between them. Here the CDR3 DNA reads TGTGCCAGTAGTCAGGGCTATTCGGCTGGCTACACCTTC. This translates into CASSQGYSAGYTF.

The chain recombines TRBV6-1 with TRBJ2-5; no definite D call. The CDR3 covers 13 residues. V shed 3 bases and J shed 4 bases, with 9 bases lying between them. Germline CDR1 reads MNHNS; CDR2 reads SASEGT. CDR3 region: CASSELTIETQYF. The CDR3 DNA reads TGTGCCAGCAGTGAGTTAACAATAGAGACCCAGTACTTC.

This rearrangement joins TRBV5-1 to TRBJ2-7, with 10 bases identical to TRBD1. The CDR3 spans 13 residues. Germline-derived CDR1 and CDR2 are SGHRS and YFSETQ. V was clipped by 7 bases and J by 6 bases; unmatched bases: 7. The CDR3 spells CASRDRGSSEQYF. The CDR3 bases are TGCGCCAGCCGGGACAGGGGAAGCTCCGAGCAGTACTTC. The full variable domain, with the rest looked up from reference TRBV5-1 and TRBJ2-7, is KAGVTQTPRYLIKTRGQQVTLSCSPISGHRSVSWYQQTPGQGLQFLFEYFSETQRNKGNFPGRFSGRQFSNSRSEMNVSTLELGDSALYLCASRDRGSSEQYFGPGTRLTVT.

There are a few counts of this clone. The chain uses TRBV28 and TRBJ1-1; no firm D call. This CDR3 has 16 amino acids. Per the germline V gene, CDR1 is MDHEN and CDR2 is SYDVKM. The CDR3 here is CISSRWAGSAGTEAFF. The CDR3 coding sequence is TGTATTTCATCCCGGTGGGCGGGCTCTGCGGGCACTGAAGCTTTCTTT.

The rearrangement links TRBV4-3 to TRBJ2-7; no firm D call. The germline V and J ends were trimmed by 0 bases and 3 bases, with 9 bases remaining between them. The CDR3 runs to 14 residues. Germline values: CDR1 LGHNA, CDR2 YSLEER. The CDR3 nucleotides are TGCGCCAGCAGCCAAGACAGAGGTGTCTACGAGCAGTACTTC. Translating it yields CASSQDRGVYEQYF.